What follows is one TCR beta chain and its context. Using immunoSEQ multiplex PCR, the repertoire was profiled, and TCRdb retains in-frame clones only, with some absent. This sample has tens of thousands of clones, with approximately 81% found just once. These data are taken from a study of blood T cell repertoires in COVID-19. Study at large: Sites in the United States, Italy and Spain provided acute and convalescent COVID-19 samples. Sample material is recorded as cDNA or gDNA derived from T cells, B-cell-depleted T cells, or PBMCs.

This CDR3 comprises 14 residues. V lost 3 bases and J lost 7, with 15 bases in between. The germline V gene encodes CDR1 ENHRY and CDR2 SYGVKD. This clonotype originated in a woman in her 70s with acute or convalescent COVID-19. The chain is built from TRBV10-3 and TRBJ1-2; D call uncertain. Specimen: peripheral blood. In nucleotides, the CDR3 is TGTGCCATCAGTGATCAGGCAAGACAAAGTGGCTACACCTTC. Translating gives CAISDQARQSGYTF.